This TCR beta chain was found in a study of T-cell reconstitution after alpha-beta-depleted transplantation in children. The TCRbeta library incorporated unique molecular identifiers. In TCRdb, the PCR reads were re-called with MiXCR into one record per CDR3 protein. The sample holds more than 85,000 distinct CDR3 sequences, over 9% seen once. The sample holds many counts of this clonotype. The V end lost 3 bases, the J end lost 13 bases, and 15 bases lay between the germline ends. The CDR3 has 12 residues. The TCR sequence derives from a human donor who donated a stem cell graft to a child with acute lymphoblastic leukemia. Sequencing was performed on PBMCs from the stem cell graft donor, taken from the stem cell graft. The rearrangement uses TRBV12-3 or TRBV12-4 and TRBJ1-1; D remains ambiguous. Written as DNA, the CDR3 is TGTGCCAGCAGTTTTACCCCGGACGGGGTTTTCTTT. It specifies CASSFTPDGVFF.